The source of this T cell receptor (beta chain) is a study of cytomegalovirus exposure and HLA in healthy donors. Germline V gives CDR1 SGHRS, CDR2 YFSETQ. Losses at the gene ends were 4 bases for V and 12 bases for J; bases not matched to a gene: 6. This CDR3 spans 12 amino acids. Study findings and constraints: Cytomegalovirus association was listed for about 170 TCR beta chains. TCR clusters originating in the first cohort tended to co-occur in the 120 validation repertoires, according to a later analysis. A classifier reportedly called cytomegalovirus status with high sensitivity and specificity.

On this clone: Its target is unknown.

Measured with immunoSEQ multiplex PCR; TCRdb has only the in-frame clones, and not every one. The data hold 65,000 to 70,000 clones, with about 91% observed a single time. The chain couples TRBV5-1 to TRBJ1-4; 7 bases line up with TRBD1. This receptor was identified in a man aged 18 to 29 in good health and CMV-seronegative. Material: PBMCs. CDR3 nucleotide sequence: TGCGCCAGCAGCCCCGACAGGGAGGAACTGTTTTTT. It yields the protein CASSPDREELFF.